This is a list of T cell receptor beta chains from one sample in a study of vaccination and CD4 T cells after COVID-19. No antigen has been identified for these receptors. TCRdb independently ran MiXCR on the PCR reads; one entry per CDR3 protein. The sample lists under 25,000 distinct CDR3 sequences; about 44% were seen once. Sequenced here: CD4+ T cells from blood, cultured in vitro, sampled after SARS-CoV-2 vaccination. These receptors were taken from a human donor who had recovered from COVID-19. The CDR3 runs from the conserved cysteine through the conserved F or W. The order of the fields is CDR3 protein, CDR3 DNA, V gene, CDR3 length, D gene, clone size, J gene. A D gene is named only where the DNA matches it firmly. Rows may omit the clone size; those that give it use once, few, many or a size class.

CDR3: CASSLWGSYNSPLHF
DNA: TGTGCCAGCAGCTTATGGGGGTCCTATAATTCACCCCTCCACTTT
V: TRBV11-2
length: 15
D: .
size: .
J: TRBJ1-6

CDR3: CASSLTGDGNSPLHF
DNA: TGTGCCAGCAGCTTGACAGGGGACGGTAATTCACCCCTCCACTTT
V: TRBV5-4
length: 15
D: TRBD1
size: .
J: TRBJ1-6

CDR3: CASSTYRTPRQYEQYF
DNA: TGTGCCAGCAGTACCTACAGGACCCCTCGTCAGTACGAGCAGTACTTC
V: TRBV6-1
length: 16
D: .
size: .
J: TRBJ2-7

CDR3: CARGTSGASTDTQYF
DNA: TGTGCCAGAGGGACTAGCGGGGCGAGCACAGATACGCAGTATTTT
V: TRBV2
length: 15
D: TRBD2
size: medium-sized
J: TRBJ2-3

CDR3: CASSNSQGTVETQYF
DNA: TGTGCCAGTAGTAACTCACAGGGGACGGTGGAGACCCAGTACTTC
V: TRBV19
length: 15
D: TRBD1
size: .
J: TRBJ2-5

CDR3: CASSDGGLVFF
DNA: TGTGCCAGCAGTGATGGCGGGCTGGTGTTCTTC
V: TRBV6-4
length: 11
D: .
size: .
J: TRBJ2-1

CDR3: CASSRTRGRYLGQPLHF
DNA: TGTGCCAGCAGCCGAACCCGCGGCCGCTATCTCGGGCAACCCCTCCACTTT
V: TRBV6-1
length: 17
D: .
size: .
J: TRBJ1-6

CDR3: CSLPSGRTFGTDTQYF
DNA: TGCAGTCTCCCTAGCGGGAGGACCTTCGGCACAGATACGCAGTATTTT
V: TRBV20-1
length: 16
D: TRBD2
size: few
J: TRBJ2-3

CDR3: CSARDWTREVGIQYF
DNA: TGCAGTGCTAGAGATTGGACTAGGGAGGTCGGCATTCAGTACTTC
V: TRBV20-1
length: 15
D: TRBD2
size: .
J: TRBJ2-4

CDR3: CSSRDRRGSYNSPLHF
DNA: TGCAGTTCAAGAGACCGACGGGGCTCCTATAATTCACCCCTCCACTTT
V: TRBV20-1
length: 16
D: .
size: .
J: TRBJ1-6

CDR3: CASRPGAGANVLTF
DNA: TGTGCCAGCAGACCAGGGGCTGGGGCCAACGTCCTGACTTTC
V: TRBV12-3/TRBV12-4
length: 14
D: .
size: once
J: TRBJ2-6